This entry features one T cell receptor (beta chain) sequence. Its antigen is unidentified. This entry comes from a study of immune cell composition in non-small cell lung cancer. Repertoires were generated with immunoSEQ multiplex PCR, while TCRdb's copy carries only in-frame clones and drops some. The data contain several thousand clones, 68% of them singletons. The CDR3 runs to 11 residues. Trimming stripped 8 bases from V and 3 bases from J, with 8 bases between. The germline gives CDR1 MNHEY, CDR2 SMNVEV (reference sequence). Points from the study as a whole: Roughly 80% of squamous and under 35% of adenocarcinoma cases had tumour-associated clones >0.5%. Squamous lung tumours showed higher top 10 clone scores and clonality than adenocarcinomas.

The sequenced sample was lung tumor tissue. This clonotype originated in a human donor with non-small cell lung cancer. The genes are TRBV27 and TRBJ2-7, with unresolved D. This CDR3 is CASGQSYEQYF. CDR3 sequence (DNA): TGTGCCAGCGGGCAGAGCTACGAGCAGTACTTC.